These 25 T cell receptor beta chains were all obtained from the same sample, sequenced in a study of T cell responses to AZD1222 COVID-19 vaccine. The data were produced by immunoSEQ multiplex PCR, yet TCRdb's version contains in-frame clones alone and is incomplete. The repertoire holds about 60,000 clones, 85% to 90% seen once, with around 20% in the top ten. The sample consisted of peripheral blood, taken on day 0 of MenACWY control vaccination. Receptors originate from an adult in good health.

The chain employs TRBV5-5 and TRBJ2-7; D could derive from TRBD1 or TRBD2 (6 bases each). The CDR3 is 15 amino acids. Germline V gives CDR1 SGHKS, CDR2 YYEKEE (reference sequence). V lost 3 bases and J lost 2, with 15 bases in between. In nucleotides, the CDR3 is TGTGCCAGCAGCTCGGAGGGGGGTAGAACCTACGAGCAGTACTTC. This encodes CASSSEGGRTYEQYF.

This clone was seen just once. The chain is built from TRBV28 and TRBJ2-7, with no clear D. Germline values: CDR1 MDHEN, CDR2 SYDVKM. Trimming shortened V by 5 bases and J by 2 bases, and 7 bases separated the two germline ends. This CDR3 is 12 amino acids long. As DNA, the CDR3 is TGTGCCAGCAGTCCCCCCCCCTACGAGCAGTACTTC. This sequence encodes CASSPPPYEQYF.

The chain combines TRBV6-1 with TRBJ2-5, with TRBD2 matching 11 bases. The CDR3 covers 15 residues. With 3 bases clipped from V and 5 bases from J, the junction kept 5 bases outside the gene matches. CDR1 and CDR2 (germline): MNHNS, SASEGT. CDR3 residues: CASSDQASGRETQYF. CDR3 in DNA: TGTGCCAGCAGTGATCAAGCTAGCGGGAGGGAGACCCAGTACTTC.

CDR3 protein: CAWSVPGAGLNQPQHF. DNA of the CDR3: TGTGCCTGGAGTGTTCCTGGGGCAGGGCTCAATCAGCCCCAGCATTTT. V usage is TRBV30 and J usage is TRBJ1-5; possibly TRBD1 for D (5 bases). Trimming stripped 0 bases from V and 3 bases from J, with 15 bases between. Germline loops: CDR1 GTSNPN, CDR2 SVGIG (reference sequence). The CDR3 contains 16 residues.

The V call is TRBV2, the J call TRBJ1-1, with D perhaps matching TRBD1 (5 bases). The V gene's germline CDR1 is SNHLY and CDR2 FYNNEI. The CDR3 contains 15 residues. Between the trimmed V and J ends, which lost 2 bases and 3 bases, there was a span of 13 bases. DNA for the CDR3: TGTGCCAGCAGTGAAAGAGGCGGGGCGGACACTGAAGCTTTCTTT. This encodes CASSERGGADTEAFF.

The chain joins TRBV29-1 to TRBJ2-2; maybe TRBD2 (5 bases). Trimming stripped 7 bases from V and 2 bases from J, with 14 bases between. CDR1 is SQVTM, CDR2 ANQGSEA, per germline. The CDR3 runs 14 residues. The CDR3, as DNA: TGCAGCGCCCGGACTGGACGTAACACCGGGGAGCTGTTTTTT. Amino acid sequence: CSARTGRNTGELFF.

The chain carries TRBV30 and TRBJ1-5; no reliable D call. The length of the CDR3 is 14 residues. CDR1 is GTSNPN, CDR2 SVGIG, per germline (reference sequence). Trimming removed 3 bases at V and 2 bases at J, with 11 bases between. The CDR3 sequence is CAWSAGDGNQPQHF. In nucleotides, the CDR3 is TGTGCCTGGAGCGCAGGCGACGGCAATCAGCCCCAGCATTTT. The entire variable domain, with the rest obtained from reference TRBV30 and TRBJ1-5, is as follows: SQTIHQWPATLVQPVGSPLSLECTVEGTSNPNLYWYRQAAGRGLQLLFYSVGIGQISSEVPQNLSASRPQDRQFILSSKKLLLSDSGFYLCAWSAGDGNQPQHFGDGTRLSIL.

This sequence joins TRBV10-3 and TRBJ1-3; 10 bases line up with TRBD1. CDR3 size: 12 residues. Germline values: CDR1 ENHRY, CDR2 SYGVKD. V gave up 6 bases and J gave up 8 bases; unmatched junction bases: 1. CDR3 nucleotide sequence: TGTGCCATCAGCGGGACAGGGGACACCATATATTTT. Translation gives CAISGTGDTIYF.

The chain uses TRBV24-1 and TRBJ1-5; D remains ambiguous. This CDR3 spans 13 amino acids. V lost 0 bases and J 6 bases, leaving 5 bases between the germline ends. In germline, CDR1 is KGHDR, CDR2 SFDVKD. The CDR3 protein is CATSDLGSQPQHF. The CDR3 coding sequence is TGTGCCACCAGTGATTTGGGGAGTCAGCCCCAGCATTTT.

Regarding this clone: The junction differs from germline at one of its ends, possibly a read error. This sample includes further DNA sequences coding for the same CDR3. This chain uses TRBV3-1 (or the pseudogene TRBV3-2) with TRBJ2-2; tentative D call: TRBD2 (6 bases). The germline V gene encodes CDR1 LGHDT and CDR2 YNNKEL (reference sequence). The CDR3 contains 14 residues. CDR3 sequence: CASSLTGVPGELFF. DNA of the CDR3: TGTGCCAGCAGCCTGACGGGGGTTCCCGGAGAGCTGTTTTTT.

J is TRBJ2-1 and V is TRBV20-1, with D possibly being TRBD1 or TRBD2 (5 bases each). The CDR3 length is 12 residues. From germline, CDR1 is DFQATT and CDR2 SNEGSKA (reference sequence). V was pared by 3 bases and J by 10 bases, with 13 bases between. The CDR3 is CSASRDRPEQFF. The CDR3 DNA sequence: TGCAGTGCTAGTAGGGACCGGCCGGAGCAGTTCTTC.

The V gene is TRBV14, the J gene TRBJ1-2, with a weak D call TRBD1 (5 bases). The germline gives CDR1 SGHDN, CDR2 FVKESK. Trimming removed 4 bases from V and 4 bases from J, with 10 bases in between. The CDR3 length is 13 residues. As DNA, the CDR3 is TGTGCCAGCAGCCTGATGGGGGTCTATGGCTACACCTTC. This translates into CASSLMGVYGYTF.

This sequence joins TRBV21-1 and TRBJ2-1. TRBV21-1 is shown as a pseudogene. The CDR3 loop spans 17 amino acids. DNA for the CDR3: TGTGCCAGCAGCCAGCCTCGGGGGCAGCTTTGGTACAATGAGCAGTTCTTC. Encoded protein: CASSQPRGQLWYNEQFF.

The chain is built from TRBV7-2 and TRBJ2-3; tentative D call: TRBD2 (7 bases). This CDR3 has 15 residues. Trimming removed 3 bases from V and 5 bases from J, with 15 bases in between. Germline CDR1 SGHTA, CDR2 FQGNSA. The CDR3 is CASSLRGGPLDTQYF. CDR3 nucleotide sequence: TGTGCCAGCAGCTTGAGGGGGGGGCCCTTAGATACGCAGTATTTT.

The V gene is TRBV11-3, the J gene TRBJ2-7; 8 bases match TRBD1. The CDR3 loop spans 15 amino acids. V lost 5 bases and J lost 7; bases outside the gene matches: 13. Germline values: CDR1 SGHNT, CDR2 YENEEA. DNA for the CDR3: TGTGCCAGCAGCCCGGGACAGGCTAGGACGGGGGAGCAGTACTTC. It is translated as CASSPGQARTGEQYF.

V and J are TRBV19 and TRBJ2-1; D not resolved. The length of the CDR3 is 16 residues. The germline V gene has CDR1 LNHDA and CDR2 SQIVND (reference sequence). Between the trimmed V and J ends, which lost 1 base and 7 bases, there was a span of 17 bases. The CDR3 region is CASSIGLLGQRNEQFF. In DNA, the CDR3 is TGTGCCAGTAGTATAGGCCTGCTTGGGCAAAGGAATGAGCAGTTCTTC.

This clone was found once. V usage is TRBV4-2 and J usage is TRBJ1-2; no firm D call. The CDR3 sequence is 15 residues long. V dropped 0 bases and J dropped 6 bases, with 14 bases sitting between them. Germline V CDR1 and CDR2: LGHNA, YNFKEQ. This CDR3 is CASSQDRAEANGYTF. CDR3 nucleotide sequence: TGTGCCAGCAGCCAAGATAGGGCAGAAGCTAATGGCTACACCTTC.

The chain couples TRBV5-4 to TRBJ2-2, with TRBD2 matching over 7 bases. CDR3 length equals 19 residues. Germline-derived CDR1 and CDR2 are SGHNT and YYREEE (reference sequence). V lost 0 bases to trimming and J lost 2 bases; unmatched junction nucleotides: 13. For the CDR3, the DNA is TGTGCCAGCAGCTTGGGGCCAGCGGGAAACCGATTTAACACCGGGGAGCTGTTTTTT. Its protein product is CASSLGPAGNRFNTGELFF.

V gene TRBV7-9 combines with J gene TRBJ2-2, with 11 positions matching TRBD1. V dropped 5 bases and J dropped 6; count of bases not matched to a gene: 2. The CDR3 sequence is 14 residues long. Germline V gene data show CDR1 as SEHNR and CDR2 as FQNEAQ (reference sequence). The DNA for the CDR3 is TGTGCCAGCAGCGAGGGACAGGGGGCCGGGGAGCTGTTTTTT. Translating gives CASSEGQGAGELFF.

This clone was observed a single time. The chain combines TRBV21-1 with TRBJ2-5; the table's D call of TRBD2 was not tested on the DNA. TRBV21-1 is deemed a pseudogene. The CDR3 consists of 18 residues. CDR3 protein: CASSKGSITDLGRETQYF. DNA for the CDR3: TGTGCCAGCAGCAAAGGATCGATAACAGATCTTGGGAGGGAGACCCAGTACTTC.

The rearrangement joins TRBV6-1 to TRBJ1-1; possible D gene TRBD1, 5 bases. Looked up from germline, CDR1 is MNHNS and CDR2 is SASEGT. The CDR3 runs 14 residues. V shed 1 base and J shed 1 base, with 7 bases lying between them. The CDR3 is CASSEGTWNTEAFF. The CDR3 DNA is TGTGCCAGCAGTGAAGGGACATGGAACACTGAAGCTTTCTTT.

The genes are TRBV7-8 and TRBJ2-1; D unclear. Trimming shortened V by 2 bases and J by 7 bases, and 18 bases separated the two germline ends. CDR1 SGHVS and CDR2 FQNEAQ come from the germline V gene. CDR3 size: 16 residues. The CDR3: CASSLYAPRERNEQFF. The DNA of the CDR3 is TGTGCCAGCAGCTTATACGCTCCTAGAGAGAGGAATGAGCAGTTCTTC.

The chain couples TRBV5-6 to TRBJ2-2; D remains ambiguous. The V gene's germline CDR1 is SGHDT and CDR2 YYEEEE. The V end lost 0 bases, the J end lost 5 bases, and 11 bases lay between the germline ends. The CDR3 runs 15 residues. CDR3 sequence: CASSLVNTRTGELFF. CDR3 in DNA: TGTGCCAGCAGCTTGGTTAATACGAGGACCGGGGAGCTGTTTTTT. The full variable domain, in which reference TRBV5-6 and TRBJ2-2 provide the parts outside the CDR3, is DAGVTQSPTHLIKTRGQQVTLRCSPKSGHDTVSWYQQALGQGPQFIFQYYEEEERQRGNFPDRFSGHQFPNYSSELNVNALLLGDSALYLCASSLVNTRTGELFFGEGSRLTVL.

The DNA for the CDR3 is TGTGCCAGCTCACCTGTGACTAGCGGTACGGAGACCCAGTACTTC. The encoded protein is CASSPVTSGTETQYF. This chain links TRBV18 with TRBJ2-5; 9 bases line up with TRBD2. V was pared by 3 bases and J by 5 bases, with 7 bases of the junction left unmatched. There are 15 residues in the CDR3. Germline lookup yields CDR1 KGHSH and CDR2 LQKENI.

The J gene is TRBJ2-2, the V gene TRBV3-1 (or the pseudogene TRBV3-2); 7 positions match TRBD2. The CDR3 covers 15 residues. From germline, CDR1 is LGHDT and CDR2 YNNKEL (reference sequence). V lost 7 bases to trimming and J lost 7 bases; unmatched junction nucleotides: 12. The chain's CDR3 is CASTGRAGVHGELFF. The CDR3 DNA is TGTGCCAGCACCGGCAGGGCGGGAGTGCACGGGGAGCTGTTTTTT.